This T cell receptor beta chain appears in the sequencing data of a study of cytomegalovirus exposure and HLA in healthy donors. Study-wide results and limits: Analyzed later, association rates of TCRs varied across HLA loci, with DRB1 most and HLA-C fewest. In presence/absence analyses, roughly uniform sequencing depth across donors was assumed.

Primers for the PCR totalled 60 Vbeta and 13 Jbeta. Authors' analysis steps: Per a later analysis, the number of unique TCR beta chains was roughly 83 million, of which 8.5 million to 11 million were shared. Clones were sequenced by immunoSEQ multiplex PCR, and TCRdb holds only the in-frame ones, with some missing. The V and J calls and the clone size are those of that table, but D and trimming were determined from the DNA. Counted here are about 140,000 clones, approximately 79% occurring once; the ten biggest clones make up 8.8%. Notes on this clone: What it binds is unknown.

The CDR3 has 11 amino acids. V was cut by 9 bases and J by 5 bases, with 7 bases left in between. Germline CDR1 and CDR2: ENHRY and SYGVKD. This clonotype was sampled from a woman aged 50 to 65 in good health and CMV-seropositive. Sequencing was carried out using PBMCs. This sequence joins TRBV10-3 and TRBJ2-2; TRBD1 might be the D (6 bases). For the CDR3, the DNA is TGTGCCATGAGGGGGACCGGGGAGCTGTTTTTT. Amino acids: CAMRGTGELFF.